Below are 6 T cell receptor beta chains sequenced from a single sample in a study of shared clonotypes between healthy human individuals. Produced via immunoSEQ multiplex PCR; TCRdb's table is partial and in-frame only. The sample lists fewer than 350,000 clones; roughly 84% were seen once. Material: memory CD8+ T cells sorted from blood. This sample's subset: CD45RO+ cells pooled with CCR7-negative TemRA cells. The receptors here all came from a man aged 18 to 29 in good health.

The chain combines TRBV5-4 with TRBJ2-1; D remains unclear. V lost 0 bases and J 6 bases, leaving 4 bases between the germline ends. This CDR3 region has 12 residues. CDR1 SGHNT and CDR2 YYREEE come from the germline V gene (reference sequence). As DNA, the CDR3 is TGTGCCAGCAGCTTGGACAGCAATGAGCAGTTCTTC. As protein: CASSLDSNEQFF.

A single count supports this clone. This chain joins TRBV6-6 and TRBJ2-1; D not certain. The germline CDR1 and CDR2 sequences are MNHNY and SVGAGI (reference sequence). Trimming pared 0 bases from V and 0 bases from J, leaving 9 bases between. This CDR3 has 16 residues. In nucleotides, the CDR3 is TGTGCCAGCAGTTACTCTGGCACGAGCTCCTACAATGAGCAGTTCTTC. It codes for CASSYSGTSSYNEQFF.

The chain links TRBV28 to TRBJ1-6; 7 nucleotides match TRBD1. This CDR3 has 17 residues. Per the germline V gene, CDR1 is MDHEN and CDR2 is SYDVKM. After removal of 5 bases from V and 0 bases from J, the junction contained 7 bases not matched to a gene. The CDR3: CASSSPDRSSYNSPLHF. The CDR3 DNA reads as TGTGCCAGCAGTAGCCCGGACAGGAGCTCCTATAATTCACCCCTCCACTTT.

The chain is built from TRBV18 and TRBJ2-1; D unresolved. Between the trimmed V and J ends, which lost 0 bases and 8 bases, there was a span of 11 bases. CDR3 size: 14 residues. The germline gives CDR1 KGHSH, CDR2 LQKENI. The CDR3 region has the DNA TGTGCCAGCTCACCACCGACCGTTGGGGATGAGCAGTTCTTC. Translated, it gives CASSPPTVGDEQFF.

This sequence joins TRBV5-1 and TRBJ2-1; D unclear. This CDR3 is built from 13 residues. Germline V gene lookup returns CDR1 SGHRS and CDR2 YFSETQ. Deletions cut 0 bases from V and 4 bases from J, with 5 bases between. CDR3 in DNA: TGCGCCAGCAGCTTGGTGGGTTACAATGAGCAGTTCTTC. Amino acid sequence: CASSLVGYNEQFF.

The CDR3 nucleotides read TGTGCCAGCAGCGCCTTATCGGGCGAGCAGTACTTC. This sequence encodes CASSALSGEQYF. The V call is TRBV5-4, the J call TRBJ2-7, with unresolved D. Germline V gene sequence: CDR1 SGHNT, CDR2 YYREEE (reference sequence). V was clipped by 4 bases and J by 6 bases, with 11 bases between them. The CDR3 length is 12 residues.